These 32 T cell receptor beta chains came from one sample sequenced in a study of tumor and adjacent non-tumor tissue in lung cancer. RNA was extracted from bulk tissue without any cell sorting. Distant lung tissue was collected more than 3 cm away from the tumor edge. The library came from three nested PCR rounds adapted from ARM-PCR protocols. TCRdb reprocessed the multiplex PCR reads via MiXCR and lists one record per CDR3 protein. Seen here are tens of thousands of distinct CDR3 sequences, approximately 81% observed once, and the top ten hold 51%. Sequencing was carried out using distant non-tumor lung tissue. The receptors were gathered from a man aged 60 to 69 with non-small cell lung cancer.

Comments on this clonotype: This may arise from a read error, as a much more abundant clone is one base away. The chain combines TRBV7-8 with TRBJ2-5, with 9 nucleotides matching TRBD1. CDR3 length equals 16 residues. Germline lookup yields CDR1 SGHVS and CDR2 FQNEAQ. The CDR3 protein is CAGSLSGQGGIGTQYF. CDR3 nucleotide sequence: TGTGCCGGCAGCTTATCGGGACAGGGCGGGATCGGGACCCAGTACTTC.

This CDR3 is CASSPTSGGRTGANVLTF. In nucleotides, the CDR3 is TGTGCCAGCAGTCCAACTAGCGGGGGACGTACTGGGGCCAACGTCCTGACTTTC. The rearrangement joins TRBV11-2 to TRBJ2-6, with TRBD2 identical over 11 bases. Trimming took 6 bases from V and 2 from J; bases not matched to a gene: 9. The CDR3 runs to 18 residues. Germline V lookup: CDR1 SGHAT, CDR2 FQNNGV.

The chain uses TRBV28 and TRBJ2-3, with D perhaps given as TRBD1 or TRBD2 (5 bases each). The V and J ends lost 5 bases and 6 bases respectively, with 15 bases between them. Germline V gene lookup returns CDR1 MDHEN and CDR2 SYDVKM. The CDR3 extends over 14 amino acids. The chain's CDR3 is CASSLGAEADTQYF. The CDR3 DNA is TGTGCCAGCAGTCTCGGGGCAGAGGCGGATACGCAGTATTTT.

Of note for this clonotype: A read error may be the cause here, since a much bigger clone is one base away. The gene calls are TRBV29-1 and TRBJ2-7, with D perhaps TRBD1 (6 bases). The V gene lost 2 bases and the J gene lost 1 base, with 12 bases spanning the gap. Germline V gene data show CDR1 as SQVTM and CDR2 as ANQGSEA. The CDR3 is 14 amino acids. CDR3 sequence: CSVETDSPSYEQYF. For the CDR3, the DNA is TGCAGCGTTGAAACGGACAGCCCTTCCTACGAGCAGTACTTC.

Note on this clonotype: One junction end does not reproduce the germline sequence, and a read error may be involved. The chain recombines TRBV11-3 with TRBJ2-3; TRBD2 might be the D (5 bases). Per the germline V gene, CDR1 is SGHNT and CDR2 is YENEEA. The CDR3 spans 17 residues. For the CDR3, the DNA is TGTGCCAGCAGCCTCGAATCCGGCGTCTCTAGCACATATACGCAGTATTTT. Protein sequence: CASSLESGVSSTYTQYF.

This clonotype was found many times. This sequence joins TRBV5-4 and TRBJ2-7, with TRBD2 matching 10 bases. The CDR3 spans 18 residues. The germline gives CDR1 SGHNT, CDR2 YYREEE (reference sequence). Losses at the gene ends were 0 bases for V and 0 bases for J; bases not matched to a gene: 9. The CDR3 region has the DNA TGTGCCAGCAGCTTGGATGCTAGCGGGAGAGTCACCTCCTACGAGCAGTACTTC. This gives the protein CASSLDASGRVTSYEQYF.

Of note for this clonotype: The junction shows a germline mismatch at one end, possibly a read error. V and J are TRBV11-2 and TRBJ2-6; D may correspond to TRBD1 or TRBD2 (6 bases each). The germline CDR1 and CDR2 sequences are SGHAT and FQNNGV. This CDR3 comprises 14 residues. Written as DNA, the CDR3 is TGTATCAGCAGTCCTATCTCGGGGGCTAACGTCCTGACTTTC. It encodes CISSPISGANVLTF.

V is TRBV5-5 and J is TRBJ1-2; D remains unclear. The CDR3 covers 16 residues. The V end lost 0 bases, the J end lost 4 bases, and 16 bases lay between the germline ends. CDR1 is SGHKS and CDR2 is YYEKEE in the germline V gene (reference sequence). CDR3 protein: CASSLVDGPRGYGYTF. The CDR3, as DNA: TGTGCCAGCAGCTTGGTTGACGGTCCGCGAGGCTATGGCTACACCTTC.

This clonotype was seen a single time. One junction end does not reproduce the germline sequence, and a read error may be involved. The V call is TRBV11-3, the J call TRBJ2-2; 8 bases are a match to TRBD2. Germline lookup yields CDR1 SGHNT and CDR2 YENEEA. This CDR3 is built from 18 residues. The DNA of the CDR3 is TGTGCCAGCAGCTCCCGGGGAGCGGGAGTATACCGAGCCGGGGAGCTGTCTTTT. Translation gives CASSSRGAGVYRAGELSF.

Of note for this clonotype: This clone may be a read error of a much larger clone one base away. Since no conserved phenylalanine or tryptophan closes the CDR3, a read error is the likely cause. The J gene is TRBJ2-7, the V gene TRBV20-1; D may be TRBD1 (5 bases). The CDR3 sequence is 14 residues long. V dropped 1 base and J dropped 0 bases, with 10 bases sitting between them. Germline CDR1 reads DFQATT; CDR2 reads SNEGSKA (reference sequence). CDR3 sequence reads: CSARGLRDSYEQYL. For the CDR3, the DNA is TGCAGTGCTAGAGGTCTCAGGGACTCCTACGAGCAGTACCTC.

Written as DNA, the CDR3 is TGTGCCAGCAGTAACCGAGGACTGGCGGGCGGCACCGGGGAGCTGTTTTTT. It yields the protein CASSNRGLAGGTGELFF. The chain uses TRBV6-2 or TRBV6-3 and TRBJ2-2, with D possibly being TRBD2 (5 bases). The CDR3 covers 17 residues. In germline, CDR1 is MNHEY, CDR2 SVGEGT. V lost 5 bases to trimming and J lost 4 bases, with 20 bases between them.

Details on this clonotype: Compared with germline, one end of the junction differs, possibly owing to a read error. This chain links TRBV6-5 with TRBJ1-5, with D possibly matching TRBD1 (6 bases). This CDR3 has 15 amino acids. Germline assignment: CDR1 MNHEY and CDR2 SVGAGI. CDR3 amino acids: CVSGYSGQCSQPQHF. The CDR3 nucleotides read TGTGTCAGCGGTTACAGTGGACAGTGTAGTCAGCCCCAGCATTTT.

Worth noting for this clonotype: One junction end does not reproduce the germline sequence, and a read error may be involved. J is TRBJ2-6 and V is TRBV6-5, with 9 bases fitting TRBD2. Germline V gives CDR1 MNHEY, CDR2 SVGAGI. The CDR3 has 17 amino acids. The CDR3 nucleotides read TGCGCCAGCTGTTTAGCGGGGGCCAGCTCTGGGACCAACGTCCTGACTTTC. It specifies CASCLAGASSGTNVLTF.

The rearrangement links TRBV11-2 to TRBJ2-6; 8 bases agree with TRBD2. This CDR3 region has 18 residues. Unmatched junction bases numbered 13, after V lost 7 bases and J lost 2 bases. Germline CDR1 is SGHAT and CDR2 is FQNNGV. CDR3 DNA: TGTGCCAGCAATCTAACTAGCGGTGGAGCCACTGGGGCCAACGTCCTGACTTTC. It specifies CASNLTSGGATGANVLTF.

About this clonotype itself: Its ends do not fully match the called genes, so a read error is possible. The rearrangement joins TRBV5-6 to TRBJ1-2; D is undetermined. The CDR3 loop spans 16 amino acids. Germline CDR1 is SGHDT and CDR2 is YYEEEE. The CDR3 sequence is CASNLVHGSRNYGYTF. CDR3 DNA: TGTGCCAGCAACTTGGTACATGGCTCCAGGAACTATGGCTACACATTC.

Turning to this clonotype: Relative to the germline gene, one junction end is altered; a read error may explain this. V is TRBV29-1 and J is TRBJ2-1, with 11 positions matching TRBD2. The CDR3 is 15 residues long. CDR1 and CDR2 from the germline V gene are SQVTM and ANQGSEA. The CDR3 loop reads CRVDPGLAANDEQFF. In nucleotides, the CDR3 is TGCCGCGTTGACCCGGGACTAGCGGCGAACGATGAGCAGTTCTTC.

Turning to this clonotype: Likely a read error: the CDR3 ends without its conserved phenylalanine or tryptophan. The DNA is omitted, as the CDR3 cannot be located on it reliably, and the CDR3 follows TCRdb's listing. V usage is TRBV6-5 and J usage is TRBJ2-1; TRBD1 is the table's D call, not checked against the DNA. Both ends counted, the CDR3 spans 17 residues. CDR1 is MNHEY, CDR2 SVGAGI, per germline. This CDR3 is CTSSYSYRPSSYNELFV.

This clonotype is a singleton in its sample. A single base separates this from a much larger clone, so it may be a read error. V is TRBV20-1 and J is TRBJ2-1; perhaps TRBD1 as D (5 bases). CDR3 length: 16 residues. The germline V gene encodes CDR1 DFQATT and CDR2 SNEGSKA (reference sequence). CDR3 residues: CSAMHSRQSSYNEQLF. DNA of the CDR3: TGCAGTGCTATGCATAGTAGACAGTCGTCCTACAATGAGCAGCTCTTC.

The genes are TRBV11-3 and TRBJ2-4; no reliable D call. Trimming pared 2 bases from V and 2 bases from J, leaving 13 bases between. This CDR3 is 16 amino acids long. Germline V CDR1 and CDR2: SGHNT, YENEEA. The CDR3 nucleotides are TGTGCCAGCAGCTTATCCGCAACACTCACCAAAAACATTCAGTACTTC. Translated: CASSLSATLTKNIQYF.

As regards this clonotype: One end of the junction does not line up with germline, which may come from a read error. This chain connects TRBV11-2 to TRBJ2-6; 9 nucleotides match TRBD1. The CDR3 has 20 residues. CDR1 and CDR2 from the germline V gene are SGHAT and FQNNGV. CDR3 protein: CASSSPNRGRVLPGVNVLTF. CDR3 DNA: TGTGCCAGCAGCTCACCAAACAGGGGGCGCGTTTTACCTGGGGTCAACGTCCTGACTTTC.

This clonotype appeared once. The CDR3 does not end in the conserved phenylalanine or tryptophan, so this is likely a read error. This chain joins TRBV12-3 or TRBV12-4 and TRBJ2-1, with D possibly matching TRBD1 (6 bases). This CDR3 is 17 amino acids long. V lost 6 bases and J lost 8, with 26 bases in between. CDR3 in amino acids: CASSFLQGPIGGHEQFL. The CDR3 bases are TGTGCCAGCAGCTTTCTGCAGGGGCCTATAGGTGGCCATGAGCAGTTCTTA.

Of note for this clonotype: One junction end disagrees with the germline gene, perhaps due to a read error. The chain carries TRBV11-2 and TRBJ2-5, with 7 bases aligning to TRBD1. This CDR3 contains 13 residues. Germline V lookup: CDR1 SGHAT, CDR2 FQNNGV. This chain's CDR3 is CASGFTGEDTQYF. The CDR3 coding sequence is TGCGCCAGCGGCTTTACAGGGGAAGATACCCAGTACTTC.

As for this clonotype: One end of the junction does not line up with germline, which may come from a read error. The rearrangement uses TRBV11-2 and TRBJ2-5; D might be TRBD1 (6 bases). The CDR3 has 14 residues. Germline V lookup: CDR1 SGHAT, CDR2 FQNNGV. CDR3 DNA: TGCGCCAGTAGCTCCGGACAGATTCTGGAGACCCAGTACTTC. The encoded protein is CASSSGQILETQYF.

A remark on this clonotype: Without the conserved terminal phenylalanine or tryptophan, this CDR3 likely stems from a read error. The J gene is TRBJ2-5, the V gene TRBV11-2, with D unclear. The CDR3 has 15 residues. Per germline, CDR1 SGHAT and CDR2 FQNNGV. CDR3 amino acids: CTSSLDLTGRETQYL. The CDR3 coding sequence is TGTACCAGCAGCTTGGACCTGACCGGACGGGAGACCCAGTACCTC.

This clonotype was recorded a few times. A read error is possible here, since a much larger clone lies one base away. V gene TRBV20-1 combines with J gene TRBJ1-1; tentatively, D is TRBD1 (5 bases). The CDR3 loop spans 10 amino acids. Trimming took 8 bases from V and 10 from J, leaving 14 bases between them. Germline V CDR1 and CDR2: DFQATT, SNEGSKA (reference sequence). The CDR3 reads CSRSTERAFF. The CDR3 nucleotides read TGCAGTAGGTCGACAGAGCGAGCTTTCTTT.

This clonotype has just one count. Its ends do not fully match the called genes, so a read error is possible. The chain employs TRBV20-1 and TRBJ2-7; no reliable D call. Germline V lookup: CDR1 DFQATT, CDR2 SNEGSKA (reference sequence). CDR3 length equals 12 residues. CDR3 in amino acids: CSVRAVTYEQYF. For the CDR3, the DNA is TGCAGTGTTAGAGCTGTCACCTACGAGCAGTACTTC.

Comment on this clonotype: Relative to the germline gene, one junction end is altered; a read error may explain this. The chain is built from TRBV6-4 and TRBJ2-3; TRBD2 agrees at 7 bases. The CDR3 is 14 residues long. CDR1 is MRHNA, CDR2 SNTAGT, per germline. CDR3 in DNA: TGTGTCAGCAGTGACTCAGCGGGGCCTGATACGCGGTATTTT. Residues: CVSSDSAGPDTRYF.

Of note for this clonotype: A much larger clone is a single base away; this may be a read error. The chain couples TRBV19 to TRBJ1-1; TRBD1 might be the D (5 bases). The CDR3 is 14 amino acids. Germline values: CDR1 LNHDA, CDR2 SQIVND (reference sequence). The V end lost 3 bases, the J end lost 9 bases, and 17 bases lay between the germline ends. The CDR3 DNA sequence: TGTGCCAGTAGTATCTCCGGGACCCCAAATAAAGCTTTCTTT. This encodes CASSISGTPNKAFF.

J is TRBJ2-3 and V is TRBV5-1, with 7 bases that match TRBD2. V dropped 9 bases and J dropped 2; count of bases not matched to a gene: 15. Germline loops: CDR1 SGHRS, CDR2 YFSETQ. The CDR3 length is 16 residues. Here the CDR3 reads CANSPGPSGATDTQYF. CDR3 bases: TGCGCCAACAGTCCGGGCCCTAGCGGAGCCACAGATACGCAGTATTTT.

The V call is TRBV14, the J call TRBJ2-1; D unresolved. Trimming cost V 1 base and J 10 bases, with 14 bases left between them. The CDR3 is made up of 14 amino acids. Germline CDR1 reads SGHDN; CDR2 reads FVKESK. CDR3 sequence: CASSQVGFRREQFF. The CDR3 nucleotides read TGTGCCAGCAGCCAAGTTGGCTTCCGTCGGGAGCAGTTCTTC. Based on the CDR3 plus reference TRBV14 and TRBJ2-1, the full variable domain is EAGVTQFPSHSVIEKGQTVTLRCDPISGHDNLYWYRRVMGKEIKFLLHFVKESKQDESGMPNNRFLAERTGGTYSTLKVQPAELEDSGVYFCASSQVGFRREQFFGPGTRLTVL.

DNA for the CDR3: TGTGTCAGAACCGACAGGAGGGCTGGAAACACCATATATTTT. The encoded protein is CVRTDRRAGNTIYF. This chain links TRBV12-3 or TRBV12-4 with TRBJ1-3; D might be TRBD1 (6 bases). CDR3 length equals 14 residues.

Turning to this clonotype: This may arise from a read error, as a much more abundant clone is one base away. This chain connects TRBV11-2 to TRBJ2-1; D call uncertain. Germline CDR1 is SGHAT and CDR2 is FQNNGV. This CDR3 contains 13 residues. The CDR3 DNA sequence: TGTACCAGCAGCTTAGATCGGCACAATGAGCAGTTCTTC. Its protein product is CTSSLDRHNEQFF. The full variable domain, rest sourced from reference TRBV11-2 and TRBJ2-1, is EAGVAQSPRYKIIEKRQSVAFWCNPISGHATLYWYQQILGQGPKLLIQFQNNGVVDDSQLPKDRFSAERLKGVDSTLKIQPAKLEDSAVYLCTSSLDRHNEQFFGPGTRLTVL.